Included here is one TCR beta chain sequence, with context. This clonotype turned up a few times. Its antigen is still unknown. Base qualities are missing; no much larger clone stands one base away. The library was built by means of 5' RACE. Sequencing used an Illumina HiSeq 2500. The second PCR ran for roughly 6 to 11 cycles and used a J-beta primer mix along with a sample-barcoded 5' primer. Each TCR beta cDNA molecule received a unique molecular identifier from a template-switch 5' adaptor carrying 12 random nucleotides. Each sample yielded at least 2.5 million CDR3-containing paired-end reads. First-strand cDNA synthesis was performed from all RNA using the Mint cDNA synthesis kit, with priming by a TRBC-specific oligonucleotide. After uracil-DNA glycosylase treatment, a first 18-cycle PCR used universal primers M1SS and BC2_uni_R on all cDNA. The authors processed their data as follows. For normalization, 1 million high-quality reads were randomly selected from each sample, with every read carrying a distinct molecular identifier. Reads sharing molecular identifiers were discarded rather than binned into consensus sequences. MiTCR, run with a Q25 quality threshold and the strictest error-elimination algorithm, handled CDR3 identification, clonotype clustering and error correction. A nonparametric unseen species model with Euler transformation was used to estimate a lower bound on total TCR beta diversity. Clones were called with MiXCR by TCRdb after fastp trimmed the public reads at Q25, and only in-frame beta chains were retained. Each entry merges the rows of one CDR3 protein and shows their most common DNA and genes. None of the V and J calls come from the authors' own analysis; TCRdb made them. In all, the sample holds approximately 800,000 distinct CDR3 sequences, and under 40% of those were seen once. Clones ranked in the top ten supply around 13% of the sample.

A distance of 11 bases separates the germline ends of V and J, which lose 7 bases and 3 bases respectively. CDR1 and CDR2, looked up from the germline V gene, are MDHEN and SYDVKM. Taken from cysteine to phenylalanine, the CDR3 has 13 residues. Only the CDR3 portion is preserved as DNA: 39 bases, with reading frame beginning at the first base. The sample belongs to a study of blood T cells in healthy people across ages (dated by TCRdb to the mid-2010s). In the study overall: Template switching captured roughly one uniquely barcoded TCR beta cDNA molecule per two T cells in model experiments. Age-related changes in TCR beta repertoire diversity were measured in the study by deep sequencing normalized with unique cDNA molecular identifiers. The donors were divided into four age groups: young (average approximately 17 years), middle-aged (over 35), aged (approximately 59) and long-lived (82). To avoid experimental bias, donors of different ages were spread randomly across the sequencing lanes. Using the same blood draw, the study looked at two additional independent replicas of 1 million unique cDNA reads for two donors, one aged 18 to 30 and the other aged 80 or older.

Donors were 35 to 40 systemically healthy Caucasian individuals from Russia aged roughly 6 to 90 years. Each donor gave about 9.7 milliliters of peripheral blood, drawn into EDTA-treated Vacutainer tubes. Ficoll-Paque density-gradient centrifugation was used to isolate PBMCs, with at least 7 million per sample. Total RNA was extracted from PBMCs with Trizol reagent, with at least 6 micrograms obtained per sample. Naive CD45RAhigh/CD27high T cell percentages were measured by flow cytometry on a PBMC aliquot from every donor. Overall study results and their limits: Compared with the aged group, the long-lived group had more naive CD4+ T cells, fewer expanded clones and increased TCR diversity, suggesting age selection. A strong correlation was found between observed TCR beta diversity and the percentage of naive T cells measured by flow cytometry. As age increased, observed TCR beta diversity per million T cells dropped in a roughly linear way, and a significant reduction was already evident by age 40. Because donor CMV infection status was unknown, age-related changes in expanded clonotypes were potentially confounded. Because profiling used bulk unsorted PBMCs, naive and antigen-experienced compartments could not be compared conclusively. Estimates of total diversity from one million sequenced T cells were regarded as lower bounds and underestimates.

The chain couples TRBV28 to TRBJ2-3; the D segment could be TRBD1, given 6 matching bases. The sample comprised blood. The receptor was derived from a man between 18 and 35 years old in good health. The CDR3 reads CASIQGPTDTQYF. The DNA sequence is as follows: TGTGCCAGCATTCAGGGGCCGACAGATACGCAGTATTTT.